This T cell receptor beta chain came from a study of blood T cells in healthy people across ages. Study conclusions and caveats: TCR beta diversity was tightly associated with the proportion of naive T cells. Per million T cells, the diversity of TCR beta decreased roughly linearly as age advanced. Comparison with aged donors showed that long-lived donors had more naive CD4+ cells and higher diversity.

This clonotype was counted only a few times. What it binds is unknown. Primed by a sample-barcoded 5' primer and a J-beta primer mix, a second PCR proceeded for about 6 to 12 cycles. Every cDNA was tagged by a template-switch adaptor with 12 random nucleotides. TCRdb called the 5' RACE reads again in MiXCR, with one record for every CDR3 protein. The sample has approximately 850,000 distinct CDR3 sequences; around 45% are singletons. The CDR3 is 14 residues long. Trimming removed 0 bases at V and 1 base at J, with 9 bases between. The germline V gene encodes CDR1 DFQATT and CDR2 SNEGSKA (reference sequence).

This rearrangement joins TRBV20-1 to TRBJ2-5; D is possibly TRBD1 or TRBD2 (5 bases each). Sequences were obtained from blood. This receptor was identified in a man in his fifties or sixties in good health. The CDR3 bases are TGCAGTGCTAGAGAACCGGGACGCCAAGAGACCCAGTACTTC. Its protein is CSAREPGRQETQYF.